These 32 T cell receptor beta chains came from one sample sequenced in a study of shared clonotypes between healthy human individuals. The data were produced by immunoSEQ multiplex PCR, yet TCRdb's version contains in-frame clones alone and is incomplete. The sample lists approximately 92,000 clones, almost 70% occurring once. Source material: memory CD8+ T cells sorted from blood. The subset was: CD45RO+ cells pooled with CCR7-negative TemRA cells. These receptors all stem from a man aged 25 to 40 in good health.

In regard to this clone: Other DNA sequences from this sample encode an identical CDR3 as well. V usage is TRBV5-6 and J usage is TRBJ2-7, with D perhaps matching TRBD1 (6 bases). V gave up 2 bases and J gave up 1 base, with 7 bases separating them. Germline assignment: CDR1 SGHDT and CDR2 YYEEEE. CDR3 length: 13 amino acids. This CDR3 is CASSLGQSYEQYF. In DNA, the CDR3 is TGTGCCAGCAGCTTAGGACAGTCCTACGAGCAGTACTTC.

V is TRBV28 and J is TRBJ2-7; weak D call: TRBD1 (7 bases). V lost 6 bases and J lost 3, with 15 bases in between. CDR1 and CDR2 (germline): MDHEN, SYDVKM. CDR3 size: 14 residues. CDR3 coding DNA: TGTGCCAGCAGAGGTCAGGGGGGCAGCTACGAGCAGTACTTC. Translated, it gives CASRGQGGSYEQYF. Complete variable domain (other parts from reference TRBV28 and TRBJ2-7): DVKVTQSSRYLVKRTGEKVFLECVQDMDHENMFWYRQDPGLGLRLIYFSYDVKMKEKGDIPEGYSVSREKKERFSLILESASTNQTSMYLCASRGQGGSYEQYFGPGTRLTVT.

The chain carries TRBV23-1 and TRBJ2-1; TRBD1 matches at 8 bases. TRBV23-1 has ORF status, its function being uncertain. This CDR3 is built from 17 residues. V shed 3 bases and J 0 bases; nucleotides not matched to a gene: 7. In DNA, the CDR3 is TGCGCCAGCAGTCATCCGACAGGGGAGAGCTCCTACAATGAGCAGTTCTTC. Its translation is CASSHPTGESSYNEQFF.

This clone was seen just once. The genes are TRBV7-6 and TRBJ2-1, with unresolved D. Germline CDR1 and CDR2: SGHVS and FNYEAQ. This CDR3 comprises 13 residues. V was clipped by 3 bases and J by 2 bases, with 5 bases between them. The CDR3 nucleotides are TGTGCCAGCAGCTTGGCAACCTACAATGAGCAGTTCTTC. Protein: CASSLATYNEQFF.

The chain carries TRBV5-5 and TRBJ2-7; 8 positions agree with TRBD2. This CDR3 is built from 13 residues. V lost 2 bases and J lost 2; bases outside the gene matches: 0. The germline V gene has CDR1 SGHKS and CDR2 YYEKEE (reference sequence). The CDR3 sequence: CASSLLAAYEQYF. Written as DNA, the CDR3 is TGTGCCAGCAGCTTACTAGCGGCCTACGAGCAGTACTTC.

The genes are TRBV7-2 and TRBJ2-3; D remains unclear. The CDR3 has 10 amino acids. CDR1 and CDR2 from the germline V gene are SGHTA and FQGNSA. V was clipped by 5 bases and J by 15 bases, with 12 bases between them. The CDR3 region has the DNA TGTGCCAGCAGCGGGGTTCGTGAATATTTT. Translation: CASSGVREYF.

There are many counts of this clone. The chain joins TRBV28 to TRBJ2-7; D call uncertain. V lost 6 bases to trimming and J lost 1 base, with 7 bases between them. CDR3 length: 12 amino acids. Germline assignment: CDR1 MDHEN and CDR2 SYDVKM. The CDR3, as DNA: TGTGCCAGCAGGGCACCATCCTACGAGCAGTACTTC. The encoded protein is CASRAPSYEQYF.

This chain uses TRBV5-1 with TRBJ2-1, with 7 bases fitting TRBD2. CDR3 length: 16 residues. CDR1 and CDR2 from the germline V gene are SGHRS and YFSETQ. Losses at the gene ends were 2 bases for V and 7 bases for J; bases not matched to a gene: 12. The CDR3 nucleotides are TGCGCCAGCAGCTTAATGACTAGCAGGAGATGGAATGAGCAGTTCTTC. It codes for CASSLMTSRRWNEQFF.

This chain links TRBV28 with TRBJ2-7; D is possibly TRBD1 (7 bases). Trimming took off 4 bases at V and 4 bases at J, with 17 bases between the two ends. Germline V gene data show CDR1 as MDHEN and CDR2 as SYDVKM. This CDR3 has 15 amino acids. In DNA form, the CDR3 reads TGTGCCAGCAGTTCGGGACAGCGGGTCACGTACGAGCAGTACTTC. This encodes CASSSGQRVTYEQYF.

The V call is TRBV7-6, the J call TRBJ2-3; D possibly corresponds to TRBD1 (5 bases). V gave up 0 bases and J gave up 2 bases, with 9 bases separating them. The germline V gene has CDR1 SGHVS and CDR2 FNYEAQ. This CDR3 has 15 residues. CDR3 coding DNA: TGTGCCAGCAGCTTAGCCACAGGTTACACAGATACGCAGTATTTT. This codes for CASSLATGYTDTQYF. Full variable domain (outside the CDR3, taken from reference TRBV7-6 and TRBJ2-3): GAGVSQSPRYKVTKRGQDVALRCDPISGHVSLYWYRQALGQGPEFLTYFNYEAQQDKSGLPNDRFSAERPEGSISTLTIQRTEQRDSAMYRCASSLATGYTDTQYFGPGTRLTVL.

The chain has TRBV6-5 and TRBJ2-1, with TRBD2 matching over 8 bases. This CDR3 is built from 14 residues. From germline, CDR1 is MNHEY and CDR2 SVGAGI. Germline trimming cut 0 bases from V and 12 bases from J; bases unmatched to any gene: 7. CDR3 nucleotide sequence: TGTGCCAGCAGTTACTCTAGCGGGATTGCCACGCAGTTCTTC. Translated, it gives CASSYSSGIATQFF.

V usage is TRBV7-2 and J usage is TRBJ2-3; possibly TRBD1 or TRBD2 for D (6 bases each). V lost 6 bases and J 9 bases, leaving 19 bases between the germline ends. The CDR3 contains 14 residues. The V gene's germline CDR1 is SGHTA and CDR2 FQGNSA. This CDR3 is CASRPTMGGVTQYF. The CDR3 DNA reads TGTGCCAGCAGGCCGACCATGGGGGGCGTAACGCAGTATTTT.

The table lists this clone with many counts. CDR3 sequence reads: CASSLRGAREQYF. DNA for the CDR3: TGTGCCAGCAGCTTAAGGGGTGCTCGCGAGCAGTACTTC. The rearrangement uses TRBV7-3 and TRBJ2-7, with D uncertain. Germline CDR1 is SGHTA and CDR2 is FQGTGA. This CDR3 has 13 residues. V lost 1 base, J lost 6 bases, and 10 bases lay in between.

The V and J genes are TRBV27 and TRBJ2-3, with D uncertain. V lost 0 bases and J 0 bases, leaving 10 bases between the germline ends. The CDR3 spans 16 residues. Per germline, CDR1 MNHEY and CDR2 SMNVEV (reference sequence). This chain's CDR3 is CASSLSPDPSTDTQYF. Written as DNA, the CDR3 is TGTGCCAGCAGTTTATCCCCGGATCCTAGCACAGATACGCAGTATTTT.

This clone was seen repeatedly, ten times or more. The chain joins TRBV10-3 to TRBJ2-7, with TRBD2 matching 8 bases. J was trimmed by 4 bases and V by 3 bases; bases with no gene match: 8. The CDR3 length is 15 residues. Germline V lookup: CDR1 ENHRY, CDR2 SYGVKD. The CDR3 spells CAISDRAGGSYEQYF. CDR3 nucleotides: TGTGCCATCAGTGACCGGGCGGGAGGTAGTTACGAGCAGTACTTC.

As to this clone: Other DNA sequences in this specimen translate into the identical CDR3. This chain connects TRBV7-9 to TRBJ1-2; TRBD1 matches 10 bases. Trimming cost V 5 bases and J 4 bases; bases outside gene matches: 10. This CDR3 has 16 residues. Germline CDR1 SEHNR, CDR2 FQNEAQ (reference sequence). This CDR3 is CASSLGRTGGLYGYTF. The CDR3 coding sequence is TGTGCCAGCAGCCTAGGGCGGACAGGGGGGCTCTATGGCTACACCTTC. The complete variable domain, with remaining parts taken from reference TRBV7-9 and TRBJ1-2, reads DTGVSQNPRHKITKRGQNVTFRCDPISEHNRLYWYRQTLGQGPEFLTYFQNEAQLEKSRLLSDRFSAERPKGSFSTLEIQRTEQGDSAMYLCASSLGRTGGLYGYTFGSGTRLTVV.

The chain couples TRBV19 to TRBJ1-5, with no clear D. The germline V gene encodes CDR1 LNHDA and CDR2 SQIVND (reference sequence). Trimming pared 0 bases from V and 2 bases from J, leaving 11 bases between. The CDR3 covers 16 residues. The DNA of the CDR3 is TGTGCCAGTAGTATAGATCCGCTCTCCGGCAATCAGCCCCAGCATTTT. As protein: CASSIDPLSGNQPQHF.

This clone has only a few counts. The chain carries TRBV27 and TRBJ1-5, with 7 bases aligning to TRBD1. Germline CDR1 MNHEY, CDR2 SMNVEV (reference sequence). CDR3 length: 13 amino acids. The V and J ends lost 1 base and 15 bases, in that order; junction bases with no gene match: 9. The CDR3 DNA reads TGTGCCAGCAGTTTATTGGGGACAGTACCTTGGCATTTT. The encoded protein is CASSLLGTVPWHF.

This chain uses TRBV11-2 with TRBJ1-6; D is uncertain. There are 17 residues in the CDR3. Trimming shortened V by 3 bases and J by 10 bases, and 22 bases separated the two germline ends. Germline V CDR1 and CDR2: SGHAT, FQNNGV. The CDR3 nucleotides read TGTGCCAGCAGCTTGGCCCGAACTCGGGGAATATTGTCACCCCTCCACTTT. Translated, it gives CASSLARTRGILSPLHF.

The chain carries TRBV27 and TRBJ2-7, with D perhaps matching TRBD1 or TRBD2 (5 bases each). The CDR3 runs to 14 residues. Germline V lookup: CDR1 MNHEY, CDR2 SMNVEV (reference sequence). V was shortened by 2 bases and J by 2 bases, with 10 bases between the two germline ends. CDR3 protein: CASSLPGRPYEQYF. The CDR3 coding sequence is TGTGCCAGCAGTTTACCGGGACGCCCCTACGAGCAGTACTTC.

This clone has a single count. The junction does not match germline at one end; this may be a read error. V gene TRBV7-7 combines with J gene TRBJ2-7; no definite D call. The CDR3 spans 14 residues. Germline CDR1 reads SSHAT; CDR2 reads FNYEAQ (reference sequence). The DNA of the CDR3 is TGTGCTAGCAGCTTAAATAACAATGGCTACGAGCAGTACTTC. Amino acid sequence: CASSLNNNGYEQYF.

For the CDR3, the DNA is TGTGCCACCAGCAGAGATTTCCGGCGGGCGCCTGGGGAGCAGTACTTC. Its protein product is CATSRDFRRAPGEQYF. V usage is TRBV15 and J usage is TRBJ2-7; TRBD2 is a possible D gene (5 bases). Trimming shortened V by 0 bases and J by 7 bases, and 19 bases separated the two germline ends. Germline V lookup: CDR1 LNHNV, CDR2 YYDKDF (reference sequence). The CDR3 is 16 amino acids.

The V gene is TRBV27, the J gene TRBJ2-5, with D possibly TRBD1 on 5 matching bases. Germline-derived CDR1 and CDR2 are MNHEY and SMNVEV (reference sequence). Trimming stripped 3 bases from V and 2 bases from J, with 7 bases between. CDR3 length equals 13 residues. CDR3 sequence (DNA): TGTGCCAGCAGTTTTCCAGGGCAAGAGACCCAGTACTTC. Translating it yields CASSFPGQETQYF.

The chain has TRBV15 and TRBJ2-7; 8 bases are a match to TRBD1. The germline V gene encodes CDR1 LNHNV and CDR2 YYDKDF (reference sequence). There are 14 residues in the CDR3. Losses at the gene ends were 2 bases for V and 5 bases for J; bases not matched to a gene: 5. CDR3 nucleotide sequence: TGTGCCACCAGCAGATTTCCAGGGGGCGACGAGCAGTACTTC. Its protein product is CATSRFPGGDEQYF.

DNA of the CDR3: TGTGCCAGCAGCGTAGGGGGAGATGTAGAGACCCAGTACTTC. Amino acids: CASSVGGDVETQYF. The gene calls are TRBV9 and TRBJ2-5; TRBD2 is a possible D gene (5 bases). The CDR3 spans 14 residues. Per the germline V gene, CDR1 is SGDLS and CDR2 is YYNGEE. Between the trimmed V and J ends, which lost 0 bases and 4 bases, there was a span of 10 bases.

The chain employs TRBV2 and TRBJ2-5, with 8 bases aligning to TRBD1. The V segment lost 3 bases and the J segment 5 bases; nucleotides outside the gene matches: 8. Germline V gives CDR1 SNHLY, CDR2 FYNNEI. The CDR3 contains 15 residues. The CDR3 sequence is CASSDWQGAWETQYF. CDR3 DNA sequence: TGTGCCAGCAGTGATTGGCAGGGGGCCTGGGAGACCCAGTACTTC.

V and J are TRBV11-1 and TRBJ2-7; no firm D call. Germline CDR1 and CDR2: SGHAT and FQDESV (reference sequence). Trimming took off 5 bases at V and 2 bases at J, with 7 bases between the two ends. The CDR3 contains 12 residues. DNA for the CDR3: TGTGCCAGCAGCCCCAACACCTACGAGCAGTACTTC. This translates into CASSPNTYEQYF. Using reference TRBV11-1 and TRBJ2-7 for the parts outside the CDR3, the full variable domain is EAEVAQSPRYKITEKSQAVAFWCDPISGHATLYWYRQILGQGPELLVQFQDESVVDDSQLPKDRFSAERLKGVDSTLKIQPAELGDSAMYLCASSPNTYEQYFGPGTRLTVT.

This chain links TRBV28 with TRBJ2-7; D perhaps matches TRBD1 (5 bases). Germline V gene lookup returns CDR1 MDHEN and CDR2 SYDVKM. There are 12 residues in the CDR3. V was trimmed by 5 bases and J by 5 bases, leaving 10 bases between them. The CDR3 DNA reads as TGTGCCAGCAGTCACCGACAGAACGAGCAGTACTTC. The encoded protein is CASSHRQNEQYF.

This clone was recorded a few times. The V and J genes are TRBV7-8 and TRBJ2-1; D gene unclear. Trimming took off 9 bases at V and 4 bases at J, with 7 bases between the two ends. Germline CDR1 SGHVS, CDR2 FQNEAQ. CDR3 length: 11 residues. DNA for the CDR3: TGTGCCAGTCATAATTACAATGAGCAGTTCTTC. It yields the protein CASHNYNEQFF. Full variable domain (rest looked up from reference TRBV7-8 and TRBJ2-1): GAGVSQSPRYKVAKRGQDVALRCDPISGHVSLFWYQQALGQGPEFLTYFQNEAQLDKSGLPSDRFFAERPEGSVSTLKIQRTQQEDSAVYLCASHNYNEQFFGPGTRLTVL.

This chain links TRBV19 with TRBJ2-1; 9 positions match TRBD1. Germline CDR1 reads LNHDA; CDR2 reads SQIVND (reference sequence). This CDR3 has 14 residues. After removal of 4 bases from V and 4 bases from J, the junction contained 2 bases not matched to a gene. CDR3 in DNA: TGTGCCAGTAGTAGGGGGACAGGGTACAATGAGCAGTTCTTC. Protein sequence: CASSRGTGYNEQFF.

The V and J genes are TRBV19 and TRBJ1-5, with 9 bases fitting TRBD1. This CDR3 spans 16 amino acids. After removal of 4 bases from V and 7 bases from J, the junction contained 11 bases not matched to a gene. Germline V gene lookup returns CDR1 LNHDA and CDR2 SQIVND (reference sequence). The CDR3 bases are TGTGCCAGTAGTACCGGCCCCGGGACAGGGAACCAGCCCCAGCATTTT. Its translation is CASSTGPGTGNQPQHF.

There are a few counts of this clone. The chain joins TRBV2 to TRBJ2-1; perhaps TRBD2 as D (5 bases). Germline CDR1 reads SNHLY; CDR2 reads FYNNEI. V was clipped by 8 bases and J by 5 bases, with 10 bases between them. This CDR3 has 12 amino acids. The CDR3 here is CASQDWHNEQFF. Written as DNA, the CDR3 is TGTGCCAGCCAGGACTGGCACAATGAGCAGTTCTTC.